The entry below gives a single TCR beta chain sequence along with its context. Each CDR3 protein gets one entry after TCRdb re-called the RT-PCR reads with MiXCR. Here the sample spans hundreds of thousands of distinct CDR3 sequences, 14% being singletons. This CDR3 is built from 13 residues. The V gene lost 4 bases and the J gene lost 6 bases, with 15 bases spanning the gap. Germline lookup yields CDR1 DFQATT and CDR2 SNEGSKA (reference sequence). The chain employs TRBV20-1 and TRBJ1-2; D is possibly TRBD1 (6 bases). The TCR sequence derives from a female donor in good health, serving as a healthy control. The sample was memory CD4+ T cells from blood. The CDR3 region has the DNA TGCAGTGCTATCCCAAACAGGGAGGATGGCTACACCTTC. This codes for CSAIPNREDGYTF.